This TCR beta chain was retrieved from a study of T cells in tumors after PD-1 blockade. Repertoires were generated with immunoSEQ multiplex PCR, while TCRdb's copy carries only in-frame clones and drops some. The sample shows about 33,000 clones, around four fifths of them seen only once. The V gene's germline CDR1 is LNHDA and CDR2 SQIVND (reference sequence). Trimming pared 8 bases from V and 4 bases from J, leaving 11 bases between. This CDR3 has 12 amino acids. The V call is TRBV19, the J call TRBJ2-5, with D uncertain. The sample here was PBMCs, taken before anti-PD-1 treatment. The TCR sequence derives from a human donor with basal cell carcinoma. CDR3 DNA: TGTGCCAGTCAGGATAACGTAGAGACCCAGTACTTC. Its protein product is CASQDNVETQYF.